These 27 T cell receptor beta chains share one sample of origin, sequenced in a study of Ad26.COV2.S vaccination and SARS-CoV-2 variants. Produced via immunoSEQ multiplex PCR; TCRdb's table is partial and in-frame only. The data hold about 390,000 clones, with more than 85% observed a single time. Treatment reported: over 15 received Ad26.COV2.S at low or high dose, single or two shots; several received placebo; per-sample allocation not given. Samples came from day 63 after the first vaccine or placebo injection. This material consisted of peripheral blood, taken in a trial of Ad26.COV2.S vaccine versus placebo. These receptor sequences come from a person aged 18-65 years who received the Ad26.COV2.S COVID-19 vaccine or a placebo.

The chain recombines TRBV6-5 with TRBJ2-7; D unclear. Germline lookup yields CDR1 MNHEY and CDR2 SVGAGI. CDR3 length: 11 residues. V lost 2 bases, J lost 4 bases, and 3 bases lay in between. The CDR3 coding sequence is TGTGCCAGCAGTTACGCATACGAGCAGTACTTC. Protein sequence: CASSYAYEQYF.

This clone has a single count. The chain employs TRBV2 and TRBJ2-5, with a tentative D call TRBD2 (7 bases). Trimming cost V 9 bases and J 9 bases, with 23 bases left between them. The CDR3 consists of 14 residues. Germline V gene lookup returns CDR1 SNHLY and CDR2 FYNNEI. The CDR3 loop is CARRGLGPLRAQYF. The CDR3 DNA reads TGTGCCAGGCGGGGGCTGGGACCGCTAAGGGCCCAGTACTTC.

This chain links TRBV27 with TRBJ2-5; 9 bases align to TRBD1. The CDR3 consists of 19 residues. The V segment lost 5 bases and the J segment 7 bases; nucleotides outside the gene matches: 23. The germline V gene encodes CDR1 MNHEY and CDR2 SMNVEV (reference sequence). The CDR3 reads CASSARPQGAQTLRWTQYF. The CDR3 DNA is TGTGCCAGCAGTGCAAGGCCACAGGGGGCCCAAACCCTAAGGTGGACCCAGTACTTC.

The chain uses TRBV4-1 and TRBJ2-3; tentatively, D is TRBD1 (6 bases). V was pared by 2 bases and J by 4 bases, with 19 bases between. In germline, CDR1 is MGHRA, CDR2 YSYEKL. The CDR3 has 17 amino acids. Here the CDR3 reads CASSQNSVGQGSDTQYF. The CDR3 DNA is TGCGCCAGCAGCCAAAACTCGGTTGGGCAGGGGTCAGATACGCAGTATTTT.

The chain employs TRBV6-5 and TRBJ1-2; tentatively, D is TRBD1 (5 bases). The germline CDR1 and CDR2 sequences are MNHEY and SVGAGI. The CDR3 is 14 residues long. Trimming removed 6 bases at V and 7 bases at J, with 18 bases between. The chain's CDR3 is CASRVPGLVRGYTF. In DNA, the CDR3 is TGTGCCAGCAGGGTCCCGGGACTTGTACGTGGCTACACCTTC.

The V gene is TRBV3-1 (or the pseudogene TRBV3-2), the J gene TRBJ2-5; D perhaps matches TRBD2 (6 bases). The CDR3 has 15 residues. With 4 bases removed from V and 4 bases from J, the gap between germline ends came to 16 bases. Germline V CDR1 and CDR2: LGHDT, YNNKEL (reference sequence). The CDR3 DNA reads TGTGCCAGCAGCCTAGGCAGCCCGGGGGTAGAGACCCAGTACTTC. Translating it yields CASSLGSPGVETQYF.

V and J are TRBV6-4 and TRBJ2-1; 7 positions match TRBD2. Unmatched junction bases numbered 8, after V lost 5 bases and J lost 4 bases. The CDR3 is made up of 15 amino acids. The germline gives CDR1 MRHNA, CDR2 SNTAGT. The CDR3 DNA sequence: TGTGCCAGCAGTCACGAACGGGGAGGGTACAATGAGCAGTTCTTC. Residues: CASSHERGGYNEQFF.

This clone appeared once. CDR3 coding DNA: TGTGCCAGCAGTGAATCCAGCGGGGGGGAATACGAGCAGTACTTC. It translates to CASSESSGGEYEQYF. V usage is TRBV6-4 and J usage is TRBJ2-7; 10 positions agree with TRBD2. Unmatched junction bases numbered 6, after V lost 3 bases and J lost 4 bases. The CDR3 is 15 residues long. Germline CDR1 is MRHNA and CDR2 is SNTAGT.

The rearrangement uses TRBV9 and TRBJ1-1, with D possibly being TRBD1 (5 bases). Germline V gene sequence: CDR1 SGDLS, CDR2 YYNGEE. The CDR3 spans 13 residues. Trimming took off 4 bases at V and 5 bases at J, with 12 bases between the two ends. This CDR3 reads CASSPREVTEAFF. The CDR3 coding sequence is TGTGCCAGCAGCCCCAGGGAGGTGACTGAAGCTTTCTTT.

The J gene is TRBJ2-7, the V gene TRBV6-5, with TRBD1 matching 8 bases. This CDR3 has 13 residues. Germline CDR1 reads MNHEY; CDR2 reads SVGAGI. V lost 7 bases, J lost 3 bases, and 5 bases stayed unmatched. CDR3 sequence: CASTDGQGYEQYF. In DNA form, the CDR3 reads TGTGCCAGCACCGACGGACAGGGCTACGAGCAGTACTTC.

The gene calls are TRBV14 and TRBJ2-2; D gene unclear. The V gene lost 1 base and the J gene lost 4 bases, with 7 bases spanning the gap. The CDR3 runs 14 residues. Germline V lookup: CDR1 SGHDN, CDR2 FVKESK. CDR3 residues: CASSQVGVTGELFF. As DNA, the CDR3 is TGTGCCAGCAGCCAAGTAGGAGTCACCGGGGAGCTGTTTTTT. Supplemented by reference TRBV14 and TRBJ2-2, the full variable domain reads EAGVTQFPSHSVIEKGQTVTLRCDPISGHDNLYWYRRVMGKEIKFLLHFVKESKQDESGMPNNRFLAERTGGTYSTLKVQPAELEDSGVYFCASSQVGVTGELFFGEGSRLTVL.

This clone was detected once. This chain links TRBV19 with TRBJ2-1, with 10 bases lining up with TRBD2. The J segment lost 13 bases and the V segment lost 3 bases, leaving 6 bases of the junction unmatched. The V gene's germline CDR1 is LNHDA and CDR2 SQIVND (reference sequence). The CDR3 covers 13 residues. CDR3 protein: CASSMRSGGAQFF. CDR3 nucleotides: TGTGCCAGTAGTATGAGGAGCGGGGGGGCCCAGTTCTTC. The full variable domain, completed using reference TRBV19 and TRBJ2-1, is DGGITQSPKYLFRKEGQNVTLSCEQNLNHDAMYWYRQDPGQGLRLIYYSQIVNDFQKGDIAEGYSVSREKKESFPLTVTSAQKNPTAFYLCASSMRSGGAQFFGPGTRLTVL.

This clone showed up just a few times. This chain joins TRBV19 and TRBJ1-5; 8 nucleotides line up with TRBD1. After removal of 6 bases from V and 4 bases from J, the junction contained 8 bases not matched to a gene. The CDR3 spans 15 residues. CDR1 is LNHDA, CDR2 SQIVND, per germline (reference sequence). The CDR3 nucleotides are TGTGCCAGTAGCTTGGACAGGGAAGGGAATCAGCCCCAGCATTTT. Its protein is CASSLDREGNQPQHF. The whole variable domain, filled in from reference TRBV19 and TRBJ1-5, reads DGGITQSPKYLFRKEGQNVTLSCEQNLNHDAMYWYRQDPGQGLRLIYYSQIVNDFQKGDIAEGYSVSREKKESFPLTVTSAQKNPTAFYLCASSLDREGNQPQHFGDGTRLSIL.

This clone was observed a single time. The rearrangement joins TRBV7-9 to TRBJ2-1; D gene ambiguous. The CDR3 totals 15 residues. Trimming took off 2 bases at V and 5 bases at J, with 13 bases between the two ends. CDR1 is SEHNR and CDR2 is FQNEAQ in the germline V gene (reference sequence). The CDR3 DNA sequence: TGTGCCAGCAGCTTACCTTCCTGGGGTAACAATGAGCAGTTCTTC. This translates into CASSLPSWGNNEQFF. The variable domain in full, with the rest retrieved from reference TRBV7-9 and TRBJ2-1, is DTGVSQNPRHKITKRGQNVTFRCDPISEHNRLYWYRQTLGQGPEFLTYFQNEAQLEKSRLLSDRFSAERPKGSFSTLEIQRTEQGDSAMYLCASSLPSWGNNEQFFGPGTRLTVL.

The rearrangement uses TRBV7-2 and TRBJ2-1; TRBD2 agrees at 8 bases. Trimming removed 6 bases from V and 7 bases from J; junction bases left unmatched: 5. This CDR3 region has 13 residues. Germline CDR1 and CDR2: SGHTA and FQGNSA. The CDR3 sequence: CASSSGTRNEQFF. The CDR3 DNA reads as TGTGCCAGCAGTTCCGGGACTAGGAATGAGCAGTTCTTC.

V and J are TRBV10-3 and TRBJ2-7; perhaps TRBD2 as D (6 bases). V lost 4 bases, J lost 5 bases, and 21 bases lay in between. The CDR3 loop spans 16 amino acids. Germline V gene sequence: CDR1 ENHRY, CDR2 SYGVKD. In DNA form, the CDR3 reads TGTGCCATCAGTGCTCTAGGCGGGGTCCCGACAAACGAGCAGTACTTC. This encodes CAISALGGVPTNEQYF.

This rearrangement joins TRBV4-1 to TRBJ2-7; 9 bases are shared with TRBD1. This CDR3 has 15 amino acids. With V trimmed by 3 bases and J by 1 base, 4 bases remained unmatched. Germline V lookup: CDR1 MGHRA, CDR2 YSYEKL. The CDR3 nucleotides are TGCGCCAGCAGCCACCCAGGACAGGGGTCCTACGAGCAGTACTTC. Its translation is CASSHPGQGSYEQYF.

This clone was seen only a few times. This chain uses TRBV5-6 with TRBJ2-7; D is unclear. CDR3 length: 14 amino acids. Germline lookup yields CDR1 SGHDT and CDR2 YYEEEE. V lost 0 bases, J lost 5 bases, and 12 bases lay in between. For the CDR3, the DNA is TGTGCCAGCAGCTTGGTCCTTAAGTACAACGAGCAGTACTTC. Amino acid sequence: CASSLVLKYNEQYF.

V and J are TRBV5-1 and TRBJ2-7; D remains unclear. Germline assignment: CDR1 SGHRS and CDR2 YFSETQ. The ends were cut back, 0 bases at V and 4 bases at J, with 11 bases in the middle. The CDR3 sequence is 14 residues long. The CDR3 protein is CASSLVPADYEQYF. The CDR3 DNA follows: TGCGCCAGCAGCTTGGTACCCGCGGATTACGAGCAGTACTTC.

The chain uses TRBV30 and TRBJ1-1; D unclear. The V end was cut by 4 bases, the J end by 0 bases, with 6 bases between. Per germline, CDR1 GTSNPN and CDR2 SVGIG (reference sequence). The CDR3 spans 12 residues. In DNA form, the CDR3 reads TGTGCCTGGACAAGGATGAACACTGAAGCTTTCTTT. Protein product: CAWTRMNTEAFF. The variable domain in full, completed from reference TRBV30 and TRBJ1-1, reads SQTIHQWPATLVQPVGSPLSLECTVEGTSNPNLYWYRQAAGRGLQLLFYSVGIGQISSEVPQNLSASRPQDRQFILSSKKLLLSDSGFYLCAWTRMNTEAFFGQGTRLTVV.

The rearrangement uses TRBV5-4 and TRBJ1-4; D perhaps matches TRBD1 (6 bases). The CDR3 contains 16 residues. V lost 0 bases to trimming and J lost 6 bases, with 15 bases between them. The germline V gene has CDR1 SGHNT and CDR2 YYREEE (reference sequence). CDR3 residues: CASSLVGGGQDEKLFF. CDR3 nucleotides: TGTGCCAGCAGCTTGGTAGGCGGGGGGCAGGATGAAAAACTGTTTTTT.

A remark on this clone: The sample has other DNA sequences that encode this CDR3 too. The rearrangement links TRBV5-1 to TRBJ2-3, with 9 bases that match TRBD1. Germline V CDR1 and CDR2: SGHRS, YFSETQ. Trimming took 0 bases from V and 6 from J; bases not matched to a gene: 2. The CDR3 totals 14 residues. Written as DNA, the CDR3 is TGCGCCAGCAGCTTGGGGACAGGGGAGGATACGCAGTATTTT. Translated, it gives CASSLGTGEDTQYF.

The gene calls are TRBV6-2 or TRBV6-3 and TRBJ2-7; D perhaps matches TRBD2 (5 bases). The germline V gene encodes CDR1 MNHEY and CDR2 SVGEGT. This CDR3 region has 13 residues. V lost 6 bases and J 3 bases, leaving 12 bases between the germline ends. The CDR3 loop is CASSNGILYEQYF. The CDR3 region has the DNA TGTGCCAGCAGCAACGGGATCCTCTACGAGCAGTACTTC.

The chain joins TRBV24-1 to TRBJ2-3, with D maybe TRBD1 (6 bases). This CDR3 has 15 residues. V was trimmed by 4 bases and J by 5 bases, leaving 15 bases between them. Germline values: CDR1 KGHDR, CDR2 SFDVKD. This CDR3 reads CATSDSQGWQDTQYF. The CDR3 DNA reads TGTGCCACCAGTGACTCACAGGGTTGGCAAGATACGCAGTATTTT.

The gene calls are TRBV2 and TRBJ1-4; maybe TRBD1 (6 bases). V lost 4 bases and J lost 2, with 11 bases in between. Germline V CDR1 and CDR2: SNHLY, FYNNEI. This CDR3 is 15 amino acids long. CDR3 residues: CASSGRGATNEKLFF. The CDR3 DNA sequence: TGTGCCAGCAGTGGAAGGGGGGCGACTAATGAAAAACTGTTTTTT.

V gene TRBV10-3 combines with J gene TRBJ1-3; D ambiguous. CDR1 is ENHRY and CDR2 is SYGVKD in the germline V gene. The ends were cut back, 5 bases at V and 0 bases at J, with 5 bases in the middle. CDR3 length: 13 residues. The CDR3 here is CAISPISGNTIYF. CDR3 nucleotide sequence: TGTGCCATCAGTCCGATCTCTGGAAACACCATATATTTT.

This chain links TRBV6-6 with TRBJ1-2; D remains ambiguous. This CDR3 has 13 residues. Germline V CDR1 and CDR2: MNHNY, SVGAGI (reference sequence). V was clipped by 4 bases and J by 6 bases, with 12 bases between them. The CDR3 nucleotides read TGTGCCAGCAGTTGGGCAGTATCGAATGGCTACACCTTC. It specifies CASSWAVSNGYTF.